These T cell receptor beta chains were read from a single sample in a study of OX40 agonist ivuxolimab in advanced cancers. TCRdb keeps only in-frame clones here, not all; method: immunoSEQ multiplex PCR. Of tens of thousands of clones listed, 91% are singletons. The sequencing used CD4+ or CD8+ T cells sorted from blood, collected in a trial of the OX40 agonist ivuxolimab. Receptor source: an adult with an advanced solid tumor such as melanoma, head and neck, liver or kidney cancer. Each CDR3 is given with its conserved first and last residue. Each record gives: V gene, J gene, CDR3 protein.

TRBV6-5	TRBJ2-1	CASSSGQRSEQFF
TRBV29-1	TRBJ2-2	CSIPPGQGYTGELFF
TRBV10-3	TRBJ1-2	CAISESTNYGYTF
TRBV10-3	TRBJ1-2	CAIRVTGKWGGYTF
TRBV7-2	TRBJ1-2	CASSFMTGSKDGYTF
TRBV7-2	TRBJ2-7	CASSWLATSYEQYF
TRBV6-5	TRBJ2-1	CASSYRQGGVHEQFF
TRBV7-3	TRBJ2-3	CASSLNSHPITDTQYF
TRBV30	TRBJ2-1	CAWISPRSSYNEQFF
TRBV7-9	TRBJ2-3	CASSLGGTSTDTQYF
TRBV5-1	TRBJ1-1	CASSLEGVGMNTEAFF
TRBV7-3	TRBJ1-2	CASSFTGGSGYTF
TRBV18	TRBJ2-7	CASSQEATSSEQYF
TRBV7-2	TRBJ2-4	CASSRTSGTFLAKNIQYF
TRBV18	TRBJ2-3	CASSPPTRTDTQYF
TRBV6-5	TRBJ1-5	CASSHGQGGQPQHF
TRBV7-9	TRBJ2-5	CASSLGGKETQYF
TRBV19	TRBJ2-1	CASSIQSGTPYNEQFF
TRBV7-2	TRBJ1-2	CASSFVRRGLDGYTF
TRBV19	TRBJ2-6	CASSVQGSGANVLTF
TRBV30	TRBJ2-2	CAWSGQGETGELFF
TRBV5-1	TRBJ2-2	CASSLSTSNTGELFF
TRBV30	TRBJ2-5	CAGGSGRLAQYF
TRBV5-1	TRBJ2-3	CASGQGLITDTQYF
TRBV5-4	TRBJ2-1	CASSSLLAGGPTYNEQFF
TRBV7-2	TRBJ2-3	CASSPVSAGDTQYF
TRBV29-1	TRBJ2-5	CSVAKLAGVTETQYF
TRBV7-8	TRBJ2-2	CASSLSGTSGRTGELFF
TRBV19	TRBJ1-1	CASSIGSQTNTEAFF
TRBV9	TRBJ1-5	CASSVGKEHPQHF
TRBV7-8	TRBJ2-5	CASSPGGGPNQETQYF
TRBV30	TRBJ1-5	CAWSAAAFNQPQHF
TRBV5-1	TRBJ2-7	CASSPRTTTYEQYF
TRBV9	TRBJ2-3	CASSVGTSGSTDTQYF
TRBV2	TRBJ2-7	CASSVAGGPMYEQYF
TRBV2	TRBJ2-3	CASKFDRTDTQYF
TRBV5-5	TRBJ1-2	CARTRGMDYGYTF
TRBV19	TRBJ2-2	CASSIGIAGATGELFF
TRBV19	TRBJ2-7	CASSNVGSSYEQYF
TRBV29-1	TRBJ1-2	CSVEDKQGARGGYTF
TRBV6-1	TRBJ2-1	CASSEEVRISYNEQFF
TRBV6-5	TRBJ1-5	CASRPGQVNQPQHF
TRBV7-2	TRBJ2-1	CASSFRTGGYDEQFF
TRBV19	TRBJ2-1	CATKSTSGKVEQFF
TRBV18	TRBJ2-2	CASSPRGELFF
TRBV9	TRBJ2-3	CASSVGLAGGHTQYF
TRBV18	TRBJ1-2	CASSPVQGARRLYTF
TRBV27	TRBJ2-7	CASAVAGVTYEQYF
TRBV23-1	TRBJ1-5	CASSQSKSNQPQHF
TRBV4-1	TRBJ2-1	CASSQVGLAGVEEQFF
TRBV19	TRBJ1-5	CASSIGQGGQPQHF
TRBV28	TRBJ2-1	CASRGPGQGRNEQFF
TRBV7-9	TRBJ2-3	CASSLVVGLRTQYF